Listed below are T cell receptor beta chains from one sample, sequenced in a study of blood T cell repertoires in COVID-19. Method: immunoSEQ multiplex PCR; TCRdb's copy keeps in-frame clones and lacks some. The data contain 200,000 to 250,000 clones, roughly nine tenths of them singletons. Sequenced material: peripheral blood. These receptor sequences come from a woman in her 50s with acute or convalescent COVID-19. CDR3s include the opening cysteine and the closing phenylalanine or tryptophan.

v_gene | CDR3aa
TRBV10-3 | CAISPSGQGAGGELFF
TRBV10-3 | CAITPGQGANYGYTF
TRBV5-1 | CASSYTGGAYTEAFF
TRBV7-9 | CASSPRGSGGFNEQFF
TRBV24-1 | CATSDFSGIPAYEQYF
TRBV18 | CASSPNDPAETEAFF
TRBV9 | CASSVASTGVQETQYF
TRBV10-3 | CAISLESYEQYF
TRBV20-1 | CSASKAGVQGYTF
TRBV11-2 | CASSLESGGGGEQFF
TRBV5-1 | CASSLGAGEETQYF
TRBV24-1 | CATSDPGGVAGPPGELFF
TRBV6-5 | CASTRTGGAYNEQFF
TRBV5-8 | CASARAGTTNEKLFF
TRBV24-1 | CATWGQDNYGYTF
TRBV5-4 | CASSKTLTSGGRPYEQYF
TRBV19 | CASRRDRGVIIATEAFF